Described below is a single T cell receptor beta chain sequence and its context. Sequenced by immunoSEQ multiplex PCR; TCRdb stores in-frame clones only, minus some. Seen here are some 150,000 clones, 80% to 90% observed once, and the top ten hold 8.6%. The data are from a study of blood T cell repertoires in COVID-19. After removal of 5 bases from V and 2 bases from J, the junction contained 6 bases not matched to a gene. This CDR3 spans 16 amino acids. CDR1 is KGHDR, CDR2 SFDVKD, per germline. The rearrangement links TRBV24-1 to TRBJ2-3, with 10 bases matching TRBD1. Sequencing input: peripheral blood. The origin of this receptor is a woman aged 45-65 years with active or convalescent COVID-19. The CDR3 is CATSGGQGPLTDTQYF. DNA of the CDR3: TGTGCCACCAGTGGGGGACAGGGGCCCCTCACAGATACGCAGTATTTT.